A single sample is the source of the 23 T cell receptor beta chains below, sequenced in a study of long-term antiretroviral therapy in people with HIV (dated by TCRdb to 2021 to 2024). The immunoSEQ hsTCRB v3.0 assay was used at survey level resolution to sequence the TRB variable region. TCRdb's version of the immuneACCESS table is confined to in-frame rearrangements and falls short of the full clone set. An unresolved V gene accounts for under half of the shortfall where checked; the remainder is of unknown origin. The sample table contains roughly 20,000 clones; only one count was recorded for 76% of them. Of the sample, about 9.9% is held by the ten largest clones. This sample comprised unsorted PBMCs, obtained 0.5 years before starting antiretroviral therapy. These receptors originate from a man aged 18 to 35 with HIV.

V gene TRBV28 combines with J gene TRBJ2-1, with 9 nucleotides matching TRBD1. Trimming cost V 2 bases and J 4 bases; bases outside gene matches: 3. Per germline, CDR1 MDHEN and CDR2 SYDVKM. The CDR3 sequence is 15 residues long. CDR3 in DNA: TGTGCCAGCAGTTTAGGGGACAGGGAATACAATGAGCAGTTCTTC. Translated: CASSLGDREYNEQFF.

The gene calls are TRBV9 and TRBJ2-7, with D unclear. Trimming shortened V by 0 bases and J by 4 bases, and 14 bases separated the two germline ends. Germline V CDR1 and CDR2: SGDLS, YYNGEE. The CDR3 extends over 15 amino acids. Here the CDR3 DNA reads TGTGCCAGCAGCGTAGGGGGATCTAGTGAATACGAGCAGTACTTC. Protein: CASSVGGSSEYEQYF.

This sequence joins TRBV27 and TRBJ1-5; no clear D gene. Germline CDR1 reads MNHEY; CDR2 reads SMNVEV (reference sequence). This CDR3 has 15 residues. V was shortened by 0 bases and J by 0 bases, with 6 bases between the two germline ends. This CDR3 reads CASSLSSNSNQPQHF. The CDR3 coding sequence is TGTGCCAGCAGTTTATCAAGTAATAGCAATCAGCCCCAGCATTTT.

V usage is TRBV6-4 and J usage is TRBJ2-6, with D perhaps being TRBD1 or TRBD2 (5 bases each). Trimming shortened V by 4 bases and J by 2 bases, and 6 bases separated the two germline ends. Per the germline V gene, CDR1 is MRHNA and CDR2 is SNTAGT. This CDR3 has 14 amino acids. CDR3 amino acids: CASSGGAGANVLTF. CDR3 DNA sequence: TGTGCCAGCAGTGGAGGGGCTGGGGCCAACGTCCTGACTTTC.

V usage is TRBV7-9 and J usage is TRBJ2-2; D is unresolved. The CDR3 runs to 15 residues. V dropped 4 bases and J dropped 4 bases, with 13 bases sitting between them. Germline V gene data show CDR1 as SEHNR and CDR2 as FQNEAQ (reference sequence). This chain's CDR3 is CASSSPVDRTGELFF. The CDR3 DNA follows: TGTGCCAGCAGCTCCCCCGTGGACCGCACCGGGGAGCTGTTTTTT.

This clone was counted only a few times. The rearrangement links TRBV4-1 to TRBJ1-2, with 9 bases matching TRBD1. This CDR3 has 14 residues. The J segment lost 2 bases and the V segment lost 3 bases, leaving 1 base of the junction unmatched. Germline-derived CDR1 and CDR2 are MGHRA and YSYEKL. As DNA, the CDR3 is TGCGCCAGCAGCCAGACAGGGGGGAACTATGGCTACACCTTC. Residues: CASSQTGGNYGYTF.

Notes on this clone: Other DNA sequences in the same sample also yield this CDR3. V and J are TRBV6-5 and TRBJ2-7, with D hard to call. Germline V gene sequence: CDR1 MNHEY, CDR2 SVGAGI. The CDR3 runs 14 residues. V was pared by 0 bases and J by 1 base, with 7 bases between. In DNA form, the CDR3 reads TGTGCCAGCAGTTACTCTGGCTCATCCTACGAGCAGTACTTC. This gives the protein CASSYSGSSYEQYF.

The V call is TRBV2, the J call TRBJ1-3; D call uncertain. The germline V and J ends were trimmed by 3 bases and 1 base, with 10 bases remaining between them. The CDR3 covers 15 residues. The V gene's germline CDR1 is SNHLY and CDR2 FYNNEI. The DNA of the CDR3 is TGTGCCAGCAGTGACCTAACGTTTTCTGGAAACACCATATATTTT. This sequence encodes CASSDLTFSGNTIYF.

V and J are TRBV13 and TRBJ1-1; a possible D gene is TRBD1 (6 bases). Germline CDR1 reads PRHDT; CDR2 reads FYEKMQ (reference sequence). Trimming shortened V by 10 bases and J by 5 bases, and 14 bases separated the two germline ends. CDR3 length equals 12 residues. The CDR3 loop is CATSGQWTEAFF. Here the CDR3 DNA reads TGTGCCACCTCCGGACAGTGGACTGAAGCTTTCTTT.

The chain recombines TRBV6-1 with TRBJ2-3; 11 bases fit TRBD2. The junction had 7 bases not matched to a gene; V was cut back by 4 bases and J by 4 bases. Germline V gives CDR1 MNHNS, CDR2 SASEGT. The CDR3 is 16 residues long. The CDR3 protein is CASSVTSGGPADTQYF. The CDR3 region has the DNA TGTGCCAGCAGTGTAACTAGCGGGGGACCTGCAGATACGCAGTATTTT.

The gene calls are TRBV7-6 and TRBJ2-7; D is ambiguous. The germline CDR1 and CDR2 sequences are SGHVS and FNYEAQ. Trimming stripped 3 bases from V and 3 bases from J, with 9 bases between. The CDR3 loop spans 13 amino acids. CDR3 loop: CASSLASNYEQYF. The CDR3 DNA sequence: TGTGCCAGCAGCTTGGCTAGTAACTACGAGCAGTACTTC.

The chain couples TRBV6-1 to TRBJ1-1; 7 bases agree with TRBD1. CDR1 MNHNS and CDR2 SASEGT come from the germline V gene. The V gene end was trimmed by 6 bases and the J gene end by 8 bases; junction bases not matched to a gene: 12. The CDR3 is made up of 14 amino acids. The chain's CDR3 is CASRGGQVLLEAFF. The CDR3 DNA follows: TGTGCCAGCAGAGGTGGACAGGTCCTCCTCGAAGCTTTCTTT.

In this sample, this clone turned up a few times. The chain carries TRBV27 and TRBJ2-7; D unclear. The CDR3 is made up of 12 amino acids. V lost 5 bases, J lost 0 bases, and 5 bases lay in between. Germline assignment: CDR1 MNHEY and CDR2 SMNVEV (reference sequence). CDR3 DNA: TGTGCCAGCAGTGCGAACTCCTACGAGCAGTACTTC. It yields the protein CASSANSYEQYF.

The chain joins TRBV27 to TRBJ1-1; no definite D call. Germline loops: CDR1 MNHEY, CDR2 SMNVEV (reference sequence). The CDR3 length is 14 residues. The V end was cut by 3 bases, the J end by 1 base, with 9 bases between. CDR3 residues: CASSFGGPNTEAFF. The CDR3 nucleotides read TGTGCCAGCAGTTTTGGAGGCCCGAACACTGAAGCTTTCTTT.

The chain links TRBV6-1 to TRBJ2-7, with 8 bases lining up with TRBD2. The CDR3 covers 14 residues. Germline assignment: CDR1 MNHNS and CDR2 SASEGT. Losses at the gene ends were 7 bases for V and 2 bases for J; bases not matched to a gene: 7. CDR3 coding DNA: TGTGCCAGCACCCCGGGACTAGGAGCCTACGAGCAGTACTTC. Translation: CASTPGLGAYEQYF.

The V gene is TRBV6-5, the J gene TRBJ2-7; no definite D call. This CDR3 has 12 residues. V shed 6 bases and J shed 1 base, with 7 bases lying between them. From germline, CDR1 is MNHEY and CDR2 SVGAGI. The CDR3 nucleotides are TGTGCCAGCAGCCAGGATTCCTACGAGCAGTACTTC. It codes for CASSQDSYEQYF.

V and J are TRBV2 and TRBJ2-1, with TRBD2 as a possible D gene (7 bases). Per the germline V gene, CDR1 is SNHLY and CDR2 is FYNNEI. CDR3 length equals 15 residues. V lost 1 base and J lost 10, with 17 bases in between. The CDR3 nucleotides are TGTGCCAGCAGTGAAGTGTGGGGGGGCAAGGAGGAGCAGTTCTTC. Translating it yields CASSEVWGGKEEQFF.

The rearrangement links TRBV29-1 to TRBJ1-4; no reliable D call. Germline CDR1 is SQVTM and CDR2 is ANQGSEA. The CDR3 runs to 13 residues. The V end was cut by 4 bases, the J end by 5 bases, with 11 bases between. The CDR3 bases are TGCAGCGTTGTGTCAGGTTCGAATGAAAAACTGTTTTTT. Encoded protein: CSVVSGSNEKLFF.

The chain uses TRBV2 and TRBJ2-5; possibly TRBD1 for D (5 bases). The germline gives CDR1 SNHLY, CDR2 FYNNEI. V lost 8 bases and J 4 bases, leaving 20 bases between the germline ends. There are 15 residues in the CDR3. The CDR3 loop is CASSPSGHLGETQYF. CDR3 nucleotides: TGTGCCAGCTCTCCTTCTGGACACTTGGGAGAGACCCAGTACTTC.

The chain carries TRBV19 and TRBJ1-1; D perhaps matches TRBD1 (5 bases). CDR3 size: 11 residues. Germline CDR1 LNHDA, CDR2 SQIVND (reference sequence). V lost 3 bases, J lost 7 bases, and 6 bases lay in between. The CDR3 here is CASSIRVEAFF. The DNA of the CDR3 is TGTGCCAGTAGTATCAGGGTTGAAGCTTTCTTT.

This clone was recorded only once. The CDR3 DNA follows: TGTGCCAGCAGCCCTGGAGAGGGGGGATGGCCCAATGAGCAGTTCTTC. Its translation: CASSPGEGGWPNEQFF. This sequence joins TRBV11-3 and TRBJ2-1; perhaps D is TRBD1 or TRBD2 (6 bases each). CDR1 is SGHNT, CDR2 YENEEA, per germline. The CDR3 is made up of 16 amino acids. Trimming cost V 5 bases and J 6 bases, with 20 bases left between them.

The V call is TRBV7-9, the J call TRBJ2-2, with a possible D match to TRBD2 (7 bases). Trimming took off 6 bases at V and 0 bases at J, with 11 bases between the two ends. The CDR3 sequence is 15 residues long. Germline V gene lookup returns CDR1 SEHNR and CDR2 FQNEAQ (reference sequence). CDR3 in amino acids: CASRGGAPNTGELFF. CDR3 bases: TGTGCCAGCAGGGGGGGGGCGCCGAACACCGGGGAGCTGTTTTTT.

This chain joins TRBV29-1 and TRBJ2-1, with 7 bases matching TRBD1. Germline lookup yields CDR1 SQVTM and CDR2 ANQGSEA. The length of the CDR3 is 13 residues. V was pared by 6 bases and J by 3 bases, with 5 bases of the junction left unmatched. In DNA, the CDR3 is TGCAGCGTGACAGGGACCTACTACAATGAGCAGTTCTTC. Amino acid sequence: CSVTGTYYNEQFF.